These 14 T cell receptor beta chains came from one sample sequenced in a study of blood T cell repertoires in COVID-19. The table came from immunoSEQ multiplex PCR; TCRdb's copy has only in-frame clones and leaves some out. The sample gives about 160,000 clones, approximately 92% of which show up once; over 3.5% is in the top ten. The sequenced sample was peripheral blood. The receptors were sampled from a woman between 45 and 60 years old with acute or convalescent COVID-19.

V is TRBV12-3 or TRBV12-4 and J is TRBJ1-2; no firm D call. V lost 2 bases, J lost 7 bases, and 8 bases lay in between. The CDR3 has 12 amino acids. The CDR3 here is CASSLSGSGYTF. Here the CDR3 DNA reads TGTGCCAGCAGTTTATCGGGAAGTGGCTACACCTTC.

The J gene is TRBJ2-5, the V gene TRBV18; 8 nucleotides match TRBD2. V was clipped by 0 bases and J by 5 bases; unmatched bases: 5. Germline assignment: CDR1 KGHSH and CDR2 LQKENI. The CDR3 totals 15 residues. The CDR3 here is CASSPPRLAKETQYF. CDR3 bases: TGTGCCAGCTCACCACCGAGACTAGCGAAGGAGACCCAGTACTTC.

The chain uses TRBV4-3 and TRBJ1-1; 10 bases agree with TRBD1. The germline gives CDR1 LGHNA, CDR2 YSLEER. This CDR3 has 15 residues. Trimming took 5 bases from V and 5 from J; bases not matched to a gene: 8. CDR3 amino acids: CASSDDRGQDTEAFF. The CDR3 DNA reads TGCGCCAGCAGCGACGACAGGGGGCAGGATACTGAAGCTTTCTTT.

The rearrangement links TRBV19 to TRBJ1-2; possibly TRBD1 for D (6 bases). This CDR3 has 14 amino acids. CDR1 is LNHDA, CDR2 SQIVND, per germline (reference sequence). The V end lost 10 bases, the J end lost 8 bases, and 23 bases lay between the germline ends. The CDR3 region is CATTIDRLGKGYTF. Here the CDR3 DNA reads TGTGCCACTACGATTGACAGGCTGGGAAAGGGCTACACCTTC.

The gene calls are TRBV7-2 and TRBJ2-5; weak D call: TRBD2 (6 bases). Per germline, CDR1 SGHTA and CDR2 FQGNSA. Deletions cut 3 bases from V and 5 bases from J, with 7 bases between. The CDR3 is made up of 12 amino acids. The CDR3 sequence: CASSFRGETQYF. CDR3 nucleotides: TGTGCCAGCAGCTTTCGGGGGGAGACCCAGTACTTC.

The CDR3 DNA reads as TGTGCCAGCAGCTTAGAGCACAGGATGAACACTGAAGCTTTCTTT. Amino acid sequence: CASSLEHRMNTEAFF. The V gene is TRBV11-2, the J gene TRBJ1-1; D might be TRBD1 (5 bases). This CDR3 has 15 amino acids. In germline, CDR1 is SGHAT, CDR2 FQNNGV. The V end lost 0 bases, the J end lost 0 bases, and 8 bases lay between the germline ends.

V and J are TRBV6-5 and TRBJ1-5; 12 bases map to TRBD1. CDR3 length equals 13 residues. Germline loops: CDR1 MNHEY, CDR2 SVGAGI. Losses at the gene ends were 6 bases for V and 9 bases for J; bases not matched to a gene: 3. The CDR3 is CASSWDRGLPQHF. Here the CDR3 DNA reads TGTGCCAGCAGCTGGGACAGGGGGCTGCCCCAGCATTTT.

V and J are TRBV6-1 and TRBJ2-5, with a tentative D call TRBD2 (6 bases). The CDR3 contains 14 residues. The germline CDR1 and CDR2 sequences are MNHNS and SASEGT. Trimming stripped 2 bases from V and 5 bases from J, with 12 bases between. For the CDR3, the DNA is TGTGCCAGCAGTGAAACGGTCGGAGGGGAGACCCAGTACTTC. Encoded protein: CASSETVGGETQYF.

This chain connects TRBV13 to TRBJ2-7; TRBD1 matches at 7 bases. In germline, CDR1 is PRHDT, CDR2 FYEKMQ (reference sequence). V lost 5 bases to trimming and J lost 4 bases; unmatched junction nucleotides: 8. CDR3 length: 14 amino acids. DNA for the CDR3: TGTGCCAGCAGCCTACGACAGGGTCATTACGAGCAGTACTTC. Translating gives CASSLRQGHYEQYF.

The chain employs TRBV10-1 and TRBJ2-7; TRBD1 matches at 7 bases. CDR1 is WNHNN, CDR2 SYGVQD, per germline (reference sequence). This CDR3 spans 12 amino acids. Losses at the gene ends were 3 bases for V and 5 bases for J; bases not matched to a gene: 1. The CDR3 loop is CASSEGGDEQYF. As DNA, the CDR3 is TGCGCCAGCAGTGAAGGGGGCGACGAGCAGTACTTC.

The chain is built from TRBV6-5 and TRBJ1-3, with D possibly being TRBD1 (5 bases). Trimming stripped 5 bases from V and 0 bases from J, with 11 bases between. CDR1 is MNHEY and CDR2 is SVGAGI in the germline V gene. This CDR3 spans 15 amino acids. The CDR3 region is CASSQTVNSGNTIYF. CDR3 coding DNA: TGTGCCAGCAGTCAGACAGTAAACTCTGGAAACACCATATATTTT.

The chain has TRBV9 and TRBJ1-2; weak D call: TRBD1 (6 bases). The length of the CDR3 is 17 residues. Germline V gene lookup returns CDR1 SGDLS and CDR2 YYNGEE. V gave up 0 bases and J gave up 2 bases, with 17 bases separating them. CDR3 sequence reads: CASSVGTGPRSNYGYTF. The DNA for the CDR3 is TGTGCCAGCAGCGTAGGCACAGGGCCAAGGAGCAACTATGGCTACACCTTC.

The rearrangement joins TRBV21-1 to TRBJ1-6; the D segment call TRBD1 is taken from the table without a DNA check. TRBV21-1 is a pseudogene locus. The CDR3 loop spans 16 amino acids. The CDR3 coding sequence is TGTGCCAGCAGCGGACGACAGTTCGCTTCGGATTCACCCCTCCACTTT. Translated: CASSGRQFASDSPLHF.

V and J are TRBV4-3 and TRBJ1-2; TRBD1 matches 9 bases. Unmatched junction bases numbered 7, after V lost 4 bases and J lost 10 bases. The germline CDR1 and CDR2 sequences are LGHNA and YSLEER. The CDR3 spans 13 residues. The CDR3 coding sequence is TGCGCCAGCAGCCGAGGACAGGGGAGGGACTACACCTTC. Its translation: CASSRGQGRDYTF.